What follows is one T cell receptor (beta chain) and its context. Antigen unknown. V gave up 3 bases and J gave up 8 bases; unmatched junction bases: 9. The CDR3 is 15 amino acids. Germline CDR1 is SGHDN and CDR2 is FVKESK. PCR used 60 Vbeta primers and 13 Jbeta primers. Produced via immunoSEQ multiplex PCR; TCRdb's table is partial and in-frame only. The table records around 70,000 clones, 78% of them present only once. The data are from a study of cytomegalovirus exposure and HLA in healthy donors. Study-wide points: Among donors in an Asian-associated ancestry cluster, a later analysis reportedly found fewer N-insertions than the approximately 700-donor mean. Trimming of TCR beta V- and J-genes showed a link, identified in a later analysis, to a missense DCLRE1C variant. Reports credit the classifier with highly specific, highly sensitive diagnosis of cytomegalovirus status. TCR beta V segments were, for the most part, productive about 87% or about 30% of the time in an earlier analysis.

The chain has TRBV14 and TRBJ2-1; 8 bases are shared with TRBD1. The clonotype comes from a middle-aged woman in good health and CMV-seropositive. Material: PBMCs. CDR3: CASSHPGQAFDEQFF. The CDR3 region has the DNA TGTGCCAGCAGCCACCCGGGACAGGCGTTCGATGAGCAGTTCTTC.